Presented here are 11 T cell receptor beta chains from one specimen sequenced in a study of Ad26.COV2.S vaccination and SARS-CoV-2 variants. Treatment here: 15 to 20 received Ad26.COV2.S at low or high dose, single or two shots; roughly five received placebo; per-sample allocation not given. The samples date from day 63 after the first vaccine or placebo injection. Only in-frame clones appear in the TCRdb table, and some are missing; sequencing was by immunoSEQ multiplex PCR. The table shows around 270,000 clones, with around 85% occurring only once. Here the sequenced sample was peripheral blood, taken in a trial of Ad26.COV2.S vaccine versus placebo. These TCRs come from a person aged 18-60 years who received the Ad26.COV2.S COVID-19 vaccine or a placebo.

The CDR3 nucleotides read TGTGCCAGCAGCCGGAACCGGGACCACTCCTACGAGCAGTACGTC. Its translation: CASSRNRDHSYEQYV. The chain uses TRBV11-3 and TRBJ2-7, with D possibly called TRBD1 or TRBD2 (5 bases each). Trimming removed 5 bases at V and 0 bases at J, with 14 bases between. Per the germline V gene, CDR1 is SGHNT and CDR2 is YENEEA. This CDR3 is built from 15 residues.

The chain employs TRBV27 and TRBJ2-1; 10 nucleotides line up with TRBD1. The junction had 8 bases not matched to a gene; V was cut back by 2 bases and J by 7 bases. The CDR3 is 16 residues long. In germline, CDR1 is MNHEY, CDR2 SMNVEV (reference sequence). DNA for the CDR3: TGTGCCAGCAGTTTAAAACTGGGACAGGGGCCAAATGAGCAGTTCTTC. It specifies CASSLKLGQGPNEQFF.

This clone was detected ten times or more. Sequence at one end of the junction differs from germline and may be a read error. The V and J genes are TRBV4-2 and TRBJ1-2; D might be TRBD1 (5 bases). Germline lookup yields CDR1 LGHNA and CDR2 YNFKEQ. The CDR3 length is 16 residues. The CDR3 bases are TGTGCCAGCAGCCTATTAAGGGGCAGGGTTAACGATGGCTACACCTTC. Its translation is CASSLLRGRVNDGYTF.

V usage is TRBV9 and J usage is TRBJ1-2; TRBD1 is a possible D gene (6 bases). The CDR3 length is 12 residues. V was pared by 6 bases and J by 2 bases, with 8 bases between. Germline CDR1 and CDR2: SGDLS and YYNGEE. The CDR3 DNA follows: TGTGCCAGCACGGACAGAAACTATGGCTACACCTTC. It yields the protein CASTDRNYGYTF.

This sequence joins TRBV4-2 and TRBJ2-3; 13 positions agree with TRBD2. Germline assignment: CDR1 LGHNA and CDR2 YNFKEQ. Trimming at V came to 5 bases and at J to 5 bases, leaving 7 bases not matched to a gene. The CDR3 extends over 16 amino acids. The CDR3 here is CASSSRGLAGEDTQYF. CDR3 nucleotides: TGTGCCAGCAGCTCTCGCGGACTAGCGGGAGAAGATACGCAGTATTTT.

The V call is TRBV6-6, the J call TRBJ2-2, with D possibly matching TRBD2 (6 bases). The germline gives CDR1 MNHNY, CDR2 SVGAGI (reference sequence). Trimming took 2 bases from V and 6 from J, leaving 10 bases between them. This CDR3 comprises 14 residues. The CDR3 here is CASSYKTSPGELFF. The DNA of the CDR3 is TGTGCCAGCAGTTACAAGACTAGTCCCGGGGAGCTGTTTTTT.

This chain connects TRBV5-6 to TRBJ2-7; D might be TRBD1 or TRBD2, each matching 6 bases. Between the trimmed V and J ends, which lost 0 bases and 2 bases, there was a span of 15 bases. The CDR3 is made up of 16 amino acids. In germline, CDR1 is SGHDT, CDR2 YYEEEE. The CDR3 loop reads CASSLGWQGRTYEQYV. Written as DNA, the CDR3 is TGTGCCAGCAGCTTGGGGTGGCAGGGGAGGACCTACGAGCAGTACGTC.

This rearrangement joins TRBV12-3 or TRBV12-4 to TRBJ2-3; D unresolved. The CDR3 runs to 13 residues. Trimming cost V 4 bases and J 0 bases, with 5 bases left between them. The CDR3 here is CASSYPSTDTQYF. The CDR3 DNA reads TGTGCCAGCAGTTACCCTAGCACAGATACGCAGTATTTT.

This clone has just one count. The genes are TRBV20-1 and TRBJ1-5; D call uncertain. The CDR3 loop spans 12 amino acids. Germline CDR1 is DFQATT and CDR2 is SNEGSKA (reference sequence). The V end lost 3 bases, the J end lost 1 base, and 4 bases lay between the germline ends. The CDR3 DNA follows: TGCAGTGCTAGTGACAGCAATCAGCCCCAGCATTTT. Encoded protein: CSASDSNQPQHF.

The genes are TRBV19 and TRBJ2-7, with D possibly being TRBD2 (5 bases). This CDR3 region has 15 residues. Trimming shortened V by 8 bases and J by 2 bases, and 19 bases separated the two germline ends. Germline assignment: CDR1 LNHDA and CDR2 SQIVND (reference sequence). For the CDR3, the DNA is TGTGCCAGTTCCGGAGGAATGGGGTTCCCCTACGAGCAGTACGTC. Translated, it gives CASSGGMGFPYEQYV.

The chain has TRBV18 and TRBJ2-5; 13 nucleotides line up with TRBD2. With 6 bases clipped from V and 7 bases from J, the junction kept 8 bases outside the gene matches. In germline, CDR1 is KGHSH, CDR2 LQKENI. CDR3 length equals 15 residues. The CDR3 reads CASSYGLAGEGTQYF. In DNA, the CDR3 is TGTGCCAGCTCCTACGGACTAGCGGGAGAGGGGACCCAGTACTTC.